Below, one TCR beta chain is given with its context. J lost 5 bases, V lost 0 bases, and 7 bases had no gene match. The germline V gene has CDR1 LGHDT and CDR2 YNNKEL (reference sequence). The CDR3 sequence is 16 residues long. This sample was included in a study of T cell responses to AZD1222 COVID-19 vaccine. Method: immunoSEQ multiplex PCR; TCRdb's copy keeps in-frame clones and lacks some. The table shows about 150,000 clones, with 90% to 95% occurring only once. The clonotype comes from an adult in good health. The material was peripheral blood, obtained on day 0 of AZD1222 vaccination. V and J are TRBV3-1 (or the pseudogene TRBV3-2) and TRBJ2-3; 8 nucleotides align to TRBD2. The CDR3 loop is CASSQDRSGGQDTQYF. Written as DNA, the CDR3 is TGTGCCAGCAGCCAAGACCGGAGCGGGGGACAAGATACGCAGTATTTT.